Listed below are T cell receptor beta chains from one sample, sequenced in a study of early T cells in non-severe SARS-CoV-2 infection. One entry per CDR3 protein results from TCRdb running MiXCR on the 5' RACE reads. This table holds about 69,000 distinct CDR3 sequences, approximately 12% found once. Specimen: whole blood. These TCRs come from an adult who was a healthcare worker with PCR-confirmed SARS-CoV-2 infection or an uninfected control (not recorded which). Both conserved end residues are part of each CDR3. D genes are given only for firm matches. Clone sizes are given selectively: once, few, many, or a class where the clone is expanded.

j_call: TRBJ2-7; v_call: TRBV11-2; cdr3_length: 13; clone_size: many; d_call: .; cdr3_aa: CASSAGLTYEQYF; cdr3_nt: TGTGCCAGCAGCGCAGGTCTTACCTACGAGCAGTACTTC
j_call: TRBJ2-1; v_call: TRBV9; cdr3_length: 16; clone_size: many; d_call: TRBD2; cdr3_aa: CASSVAGGSDFNEQFF; cdr3_nt: TGTGCCAGCAGCGTAGCGGGGGGATCCGACTTCAATGAGCAGTTCTTC
j_call: TRBJ1-2; v_call: TRBV25-1; cdr3_length: 12; clone_size: few; d_call: .; cdr3_aa: CASSEYEGGYTF; cdr3_nt: TGTGCCAGCAGTGAATATGAGGGCGGCTACACCTTC
j_call: TRBJ2-7; v_call: TRBV7-7; cdr3_length: 13; clone_size: .; d_call: .; cdr3_aa: CASSLGGVTEQYF; cdr3_nt: TGTGCTAGCAGCTTAGGCGGGGTTACCGAGCAGTACTTC
j_call: TRBJ2-7; v_call: TRBV5-8; cdr3_length: 14; clone_size: many; d_call: TRBD1; cdr3_aa: CASSLYDRESEQYF; cdr3_nt: TGTGCCAGCAGCTTGTACGACAGGGAAAGTGAGCAGTACTTC
j_call: TRBJ1-2; v_call: TRBV20-1; cdr3_length: 11; clone_size: many; d_call: .; cdr3_aa: CSAVRTAGQTF; cdr3_nt: TGCAGTGCAGTCAGGACGGCGGGCCAGACCTTC
j_call: TRBJ2-7; v_call: TRBV6-5; cdr3_length: 16; clone_size: .; d_call: TRBD2; cdr3_aa: CASTLRPGLPSYEQYF; cdr3_nt: TGTGCCAGCACTTTACGACCGGGACTACCTTCCTACGAGCAGTACTTC
j_call: TRBJ2-4; v_call: TRBV24-1; cdr3_length: 15; clone_size: .; d_call: TRBD2; cdr3_aa: CATSDPGLAQNIQYF; cdr3_nt: TGTGCCACCAGTGATCCGGGACTAGCGCAAAACATTCAGTACTTC
j_call: TRBJ2-3; v_call: TRBV29-1; cdr3_length: 14; clone_size: few; d_call: .; cdr3_aa: CSVELGAGTDTQYF; cdr3_nt: TGCAGCGTTGAACTTGGGGCAGGGACAGATACGCAGTATTTT
j_call: TRBJ2-3; v_call: TRBV6-2/TRBV6-3; cdr3_length: 14; clone_size: .; d_call: .; cdr3_aa: CASSYRASTDTQYF; cdr3_nt: TGTGCCAGCAGTTACAGGGCCAGCACAGATACGCAGTATTTT
j_call: TRBJ2-7; v_call: TRBV12-3/TRBV12-4; cdr3_length: 11; clone_size: few; d_call: .; cdr3_aa: CASQSLYEQYF; cdr3_nt: TGTGCCAGCCAATCACTCTACGAGCAGTACTTC
j_call: TRBJ1-4; v_call: TRBV20-1; cdr3_length: 15; clone_size: many; d_call: .; cdr3_aa: CSARASGRANEKLFF; cdr3_nt: .
j_call: TRBJ1-1; v_call: TRBV20-1; cdr3_length: 14; clone_size: many; d_call: .; cdr3_aa: CSAIEPGGDTEAFF; cdr3_nt: TGCAGTGCTATCGAGCCGGGGGGGGACACTGAAGCTTTCTTT
j_call: TRBJ2-5; v_call: TRBV20-1; cdr3_length: 16; clone_size: few; d_call: TRBD2; cdr3_aa: CSAREGTSGSRETQYF; cdr3_nt: TGCAGTGCTAGAGAGGGGACTAGCGGGAGTAGGGAGACCCAGTACTTC
j_call: TRBJ1-1; v_call: TRBV6-1; cdr3_length: 14; clone_size: .; d_call: .; cdr3_aa: CASSYNWGNTEAFF; cdr3_nt: TGTGCCAGCAGTTATAACTGGGGGAACACTGAAGCTTTCTTT
j_call: TRBJ2-5; v_call: TRBV18; cdr3_length: 17; clone_size: many; d_call: TRBD2; cdr3_aa: CASSQEKTSGTQETQYF; cdr3_nt: TGTGCCAGCTCCCAAGAGAAGACTAGCGGGACTCAAGAGACCCAGTACTTC
j_call: TRBJ1-1; v_call: TRBV4-1; cdr3_length: 16; clone_size: many; d_call: .; cdr3_aa: CASSQGSFGKKTEAFF; cdr3_nt: TGCGCCAGCAGCCAAGGGTCGTTCGGGAAGAAGACCGAAGCTTTCTTT
j_call: TRBJ2-7; v_call: TRBV2; cdr3_length: 14; clone_size: many; d_call: TRBD1; cdr3_aa: CASAAGTGDTEQYF; cdr3_nt: TGTGCCAGCGCCGCCGGGACAGGGGATACCGAGCAGTACTTC
j_call: TRBJ2-5; v_call: TRBV29-1; cdr3_length: 10; clone_size: few; d_call: .; cdr3_aa: CSVADSRRYF; cdr3_nt: TGCAGCGTTGCCGACAGCCGAAGGTACTTC
j_call: TRBJ2-5; v_call: TRBV12-3/TRBV12-4; cdr3_length: 15; clone_size: many; d_call: TRBD2; cdr3_aa: CASSPDGGAGKTQYF; cdr3_nt: TGTGCCAGCAGTCCCGACGGGGGGGCCGGGAAGACCCAGTACTTC
j_call: TRBJ2-3; v_call: TRBV29-1; cdr3_length: 13; clone_size: many; d_call: .; cdr3_aa: CSVGRERKDTQYF; cdr3_nt: TGCAGCGTTGGACGGGAGAGGAAAGATACGCAGTATTTT
j_call: TRBJ1-6; v_call: TRBV27; cdr3_length: 15; clone_size: many; d_call: .; cdr3_aa: CASSLFALTGSPLHF; cdr3_nt: TGTGCCAGCAGTTTATTTGCGCTGACAGGCTCACCCCTCCACTTT
j_call: TRBJ2-1; v_call: TRBV10-3; cdr3_length: 14; clone_size: many; d_call: TRBD1; cdr3_aa: CAISQDRVGNEQFF; cdr3_nt: TGTGCCATCAGTCAGGACAGGGTCGGCAATGAGCAGTTCTTC
j_call: TRBJ1-5; v_call: TRBV6-1; cdr3_length: 15; clone_size: many; d_call: .; cdr3_aa: CASSGWTGEGTPQHF; cdr3_nt: TGTGCCAGCAGTGGATGGACGGGCGAGGGGACGCCCCAGCATTTT
j_call: TRBJ2-7; v_call: TRBV30; cdr3_length: 11; clone_size: many; d_call: TRBD1; cdr3_aa: CARGQGYEQYF; cdr3_nt: TGTGCCCGCGGACAGGGGTACGAGCAGTACTTC
j_call: TRBJ2-7; v_call: TRBV29-1; cdr3_length: 12; clone_size: many; d_call: TRBD1; cdr3_aa: CSFGTGIGEQYF; cdr3_nt: TGCAGCTTTGGGACAGGGATCGGTGAGCAGTACTTC
j_call: TRBJ2-6; v_call: TRBV7-9; cdr3_length: 15; clone_size: few; d_call: .; cdr3_aa: CASSFSVSGANVLTF; cdr3_nt: TGTGCCAGCAGCTTCTCTGTCTCTGGGGCCAACGTCCTGACTTTC
j_call: TRBJ2-5; v_call: TRBV7-3; cdr3_length: 16; clone_size: .; d_call: .; cdr3_aa: CASSLTSRGRKETQYF; cdr3_nt: TGTGCCAGCAGCTTAACTTCACGGGGGAGGAAAGAGACCCAGTACTTC
j_call: TRBJ2-2; v_call: TRBV9; cdr3_length: 19; clone_size: many; d_call: TRBD1; cdr3_aa: CASSIFDPGTGDTTGELFF; cdr3_nt: TGTGCCAGCAGCATCTTCGATCCCGGGACAGGGGACACCACCGGGGAGCTGTTTTTT
j_call: TRBJ1-3; v_call: TRBV12-3/TRBV12-4; cdr3_length: 14; clone_size: .; d_call: .; cdr3_aa: CASSKTHSGNTIYF; cdr3_nt: TGTGCCAGCAGTAAAACCCACTCTGGAAACACCATATATTTT
j_call: TRBJ2-2; v_call: TRBV6-5; cdr3_length: 11; clone_size: .; d_call: .; cdr3_aa: CASKFSGELFF; cdr3_nt: TGTGCCAGCAAGTTCTCCGGGGAGCTGTTTTTT
j_call: TRBJ2-7; v_call: TRBV30; cdr3_length: 16; clone_size: few; d_call: TRBD2; cdr3_aa: CAWNPAGAGRTYEQYF; cdr3_nt: TGTGCCTGGAACCCAGCGGGGGCGGGAAGGACCTACGAGCAGTACTTC
j_call: TRBJ1-4; v_call: TRBV28; cdr3_length: 15; clone_size: many; d_call: .; cdr3_aa: CASSPSDLLGEKLFF; cdr3_nt: TGTGCCAGCAGTCCCTCGGACCTCTTAGGCGAAAAACTGTTTTTT
j_call: TRBJ2-1; v_call: TRBV6-1; cdr3_length: 14; clone_size: .; d_call: .; cdr3_aa: CASLGLTHRIEQFF; cdr3_nt: TGTGCCTCCCTCGGGTTGACGCATCGCATTGAGCAGTTCTTC
j_call: TRBJ2-1; v_call: TRBV11-3; cdr3_length: 13; clone_size: many; d_call: .; cdr3_aa: CASSLRAGNEQFF; cdr3_nt: TGTGCCAGCAGCCTACGGGCGGGAAATGAGCAGTTCTTC
j_call: TRBJ1-1; v_call: TRBV12-3/TRBV12-4; cdr3_length: 12; clone_size: .; d_call: TRBD1; cdr3_aa: CASRTGEAEAFF; cdr3_nt: TGTGCCAGCAGGACAGGGGAGGCTGAAGCTTTCTTT
j_call: TRBJ1-2; v_call: TRBV20-1; cdr3_length: 13; clone_size: many; d_call: .; cdr3_aa: CSAEDNIDYGYTF; cdr3_nt: TGCAGTGCTGAGGACAATATCGACTATGGCTACACCTTC
j_call: TRBJ2-4; v_call: TRBV5-8; cdr3_length: 14; clone_size: .; d_call: TRBD1; cdr3_aa: CASSLNRDRNIQYF; cdr3_nt: TGTGCCAGCAGCTTGAACCGGGACAGGAACATTCAGTACTTC
j_call: TRBJ1-1; v_call: TRBV19; cdr3_length: 14; clone_size: many; d_call: TRBD1; cdr3_aa: CASSIGTANTEAFF; cdr3_nt: TGTGCCAGTAGTATCGGGACAGCCAACACTGAAGCTTTCTTT
j_call: TRBJ1-4; v_call: TRBV9; cdr3_length: 14; clone_size: many; d_call: TRBD1; cdr3_aa: CASSVGTGDEKLFF; cdr3_nt: TGTGCCAGCAGCGTTGGGACAGGGGATGAAAAACTGTTTTTT
j_call: TRBJ1-6; v_call: TRBV18; cdr3_length: 20; clone_size: many; d_call: .; cdr3_aa: CASSPERRGRADSYNSPLHF; cdr3_nt: TGTGCCAGCTCACCGGAGCGTAGGGGCAGGGCCGACTCCTATAATTCACCCCTCCACTTT